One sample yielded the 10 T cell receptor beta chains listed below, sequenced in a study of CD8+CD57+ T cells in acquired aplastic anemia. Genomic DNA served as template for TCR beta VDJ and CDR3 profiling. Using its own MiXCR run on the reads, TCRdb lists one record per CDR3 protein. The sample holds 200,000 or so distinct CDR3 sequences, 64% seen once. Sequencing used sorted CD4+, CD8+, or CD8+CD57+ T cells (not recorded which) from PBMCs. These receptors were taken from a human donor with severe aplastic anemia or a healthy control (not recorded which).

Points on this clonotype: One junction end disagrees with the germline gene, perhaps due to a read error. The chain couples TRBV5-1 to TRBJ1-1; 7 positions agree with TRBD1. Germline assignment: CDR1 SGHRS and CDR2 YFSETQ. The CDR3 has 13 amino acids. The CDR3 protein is CTSSGQPNTEAFF. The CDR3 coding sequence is TGCACCAGTTCGGGACAGCCGAACACTGAAGCTTTCTTT. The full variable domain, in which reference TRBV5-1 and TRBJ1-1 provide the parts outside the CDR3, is KAGVTQTPRYLIKTRGQQVTLSCSPISGHRSVSWYQQTPGQGLQFLFEYFSETQRNKGNFPGRFSGRQFSNSRSEMNVSTLELGDSALYLCTSSGQPNTEAFFGQGTRLTVV.

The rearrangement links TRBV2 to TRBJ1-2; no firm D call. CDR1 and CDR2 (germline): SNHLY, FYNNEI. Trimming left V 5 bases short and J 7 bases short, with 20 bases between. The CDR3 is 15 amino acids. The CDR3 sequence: CASSPMTASPGGYTF. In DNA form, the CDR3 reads TGTGCCAGCAGTCCTATGACGGCCTCACCGGGTGGCTACACCTTC.

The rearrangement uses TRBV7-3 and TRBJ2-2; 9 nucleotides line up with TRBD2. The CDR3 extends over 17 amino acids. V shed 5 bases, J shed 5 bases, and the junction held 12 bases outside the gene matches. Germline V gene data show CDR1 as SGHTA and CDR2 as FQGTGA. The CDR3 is CASSATPGLAVTGELFF. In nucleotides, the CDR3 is TGTGCCAGCAGCGCAACTCCGGGACTAGCTGTTACCGGGGAGCTGTTTTTT.

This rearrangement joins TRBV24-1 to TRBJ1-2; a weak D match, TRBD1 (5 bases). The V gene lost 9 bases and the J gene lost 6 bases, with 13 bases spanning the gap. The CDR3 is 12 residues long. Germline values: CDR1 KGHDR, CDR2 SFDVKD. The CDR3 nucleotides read TGTGCCACCTTCGGGGGAAAGGATGGCTACACCTTC. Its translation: CATFGGKDGYTF.

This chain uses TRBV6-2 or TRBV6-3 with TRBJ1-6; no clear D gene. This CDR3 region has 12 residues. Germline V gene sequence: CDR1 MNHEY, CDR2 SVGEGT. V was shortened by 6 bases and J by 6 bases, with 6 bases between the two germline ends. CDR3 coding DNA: TGTGCCAGCAGCCACCGTAATTCACCCCTCCACTTT. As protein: CASSHRNSPLHF.

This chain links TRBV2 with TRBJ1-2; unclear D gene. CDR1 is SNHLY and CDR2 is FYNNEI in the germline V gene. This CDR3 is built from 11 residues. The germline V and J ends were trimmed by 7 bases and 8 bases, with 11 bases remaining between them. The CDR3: CASTLLWGYTF. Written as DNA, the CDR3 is TGTGCCAGCACCTTACTATGGGGCTACACCTTC.

The CDR3 region is CASRRTGQGIGSPLHF. Written as DNA, the CDR3 is TGTGCCAGCCGTCGAACGGGTCAGGGTATAGGTTCACCCCTCCACTTT. The chain uses TRBV7-2 and TRBJ1-6, with D possibly TRBD1 on 5 matching bases. The CDR3 extends over 16 amino acids. Germline CDR1 and CDR2: SGHTA and FQGNSA. Trimming shortened V by 8 bases and J by 9 bases, and 23 bases separated the two germline ends.

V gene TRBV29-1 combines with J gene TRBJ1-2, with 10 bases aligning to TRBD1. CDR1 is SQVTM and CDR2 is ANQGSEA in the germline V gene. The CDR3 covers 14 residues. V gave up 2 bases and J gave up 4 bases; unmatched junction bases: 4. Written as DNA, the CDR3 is TGCAGCGTTGAAAGGGACAGGGGCGGCTATGGCTACACCTTC. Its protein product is CSVERDRGGYGYTF.

CDR3 DNA: TGTGCCAGCAGCCCCCGGGTAGCGGGGCAAGAGACCCAGTACTTC. Translating it yields CASSPRVAGQETQYF. The chain uses TRBV9 and TRBJ2-5; TRBD2 matches at 8 bases. This CDR3 has 15 amino acids. CDR1 is SGDLS, CDR2 YYNGEE, per germline. Trimming took 4 bases from V and 2 from J; bases not matched to a gene: 7.

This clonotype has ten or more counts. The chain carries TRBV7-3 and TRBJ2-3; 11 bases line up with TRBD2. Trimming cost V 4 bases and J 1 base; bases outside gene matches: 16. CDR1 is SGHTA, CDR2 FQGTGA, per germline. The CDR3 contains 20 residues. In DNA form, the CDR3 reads TGTGCCAGCAGCTCAGGGGGGCAACAGGAGGGACTAGCGGGCACAGATACGCAGTATTTT. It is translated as CASSSGGQQEGLAGTDTQYF.